Below, one T cell receptor beta chain is given with its context. Its specificity is unknown. These data originate in a study of cytomegalovirus exposure and HLA in healthy donors. Trimming took off 1 base at V and 0 bases at J, with 7 bases between the two ends. This CDR3 has 15 amino acids. CDR1 is SGHTA and CDR2 is FQGNSA in the germline V gene. Primers included in the PCR were 60 Vbeta and 13 Jbeta primers. Sequenced by immunoSEQ multiplex PCR; TCRdb stores in-frame clones only, minus some. The repertoire holds roughly 150,000 clones, 65% to 80% seen once, with roughly 7% in the top ten. Points from the study as a whole: According to an earlier analysis, most TCR beta V segments yielded productive rearrangements about 87% or about 30% of the time.

The material sequenced was PBMCs. The sequence was obtained from a woman between 40 and 55 years old in good health and CMV-seropositive. The chain carries TRBV7-2 and TRBJ2-1; D is unresolved. Written as DNA, the CDR3 is TGTGCCAGCAGCTTAGGGGCAGGCTCCTACAATGAGCAGTTCTTC. As protein: CASSLGAGSYNEQFF.